These T cell receptor beta chains were read from a single sample in a study of T cells after yellow fever vaccination. TCRdb redid the calling of the 5' RACE reads with MiXCR, one entry per CDR3 protein. The sample shows 600,000 to 750,000 distinct CDR3 sequences, about 12% of them seen only once. The material sequenced was PBMCs, taken on the day of the yellow fever booster vaccination. These receptors all stem from a man aged 25-45 years who received the YFV17D yellow fever vaccine. CDR3s include the opening cysteine and the closing phenylalanine or tryptophan. A D gene is named only where the DNA matches it firmly. The size of a clone is reported for some rows only, either as once, few or many, or as a class for expanded clones.

TRBV20-1	TRBD2	.	TRBJ2-1	TGCAGTGCTCTCGTCTGGGCGGGAGTCCACAATGAGCAGTTCTTC	CSALVWAGVHNEQFF
TRBV5-1	.	.	TRBJ2-1	TGCGCCAGCAGCTTGGTCGGGCTGTCACAGCAGTTCTTC	CASSLVGLSQQFF
TRBV29-1	.	few	TRBJ2-5	TGCAGCGTTGATAGCGGCCAAGAGACCCAGTACTTC	CSVDSGQETQYF
TRBV7-2	TRBD2	few	TRBJ2-5	TGTGCCAGCAGCTTAGGGTTAGCGGGAGACTGGCAAGAGACCCAGTACTTC	CASSLGLAGDWQETQYF
TRBV6-5	.	.	TRBJ2-2	TGTGCCAGCATGTGGCGGACCGGGGAGCTGTTTTTT	CASMWRTGELFF
TRBV6-5	.	.	TRBJ2-1	TGTGCCAGCAGTTACGTTAGCGTCGACAATGAGCAGTTCTTC	CASSYVSVDNEQFF
TRBV20-1	.	few	TRBJ2-4	TGCAGTGCTAGAGCCAGCGGATTAAACATTCAGTACTTC	CSARASGLNIQYF
TRBV5-1	TRBD2	few	TRBJ2-7	TGCGCCAGCAGCTTAGCCCGGGAGGGGGACGAGCAGTACTTC	CASSLAREGDEQYF
TRBV12-3/TRBV12-4	.	few	TRBJ2-7	TGTGCCAGCAGTTTAGCCGGAGCCACTGGGGAGCAGTACTTC	CASSLAGATGEQYF
TRBV29-1	.	few	TRBJ2-7	TGCAGCGTTGCGGTCGGAGGGGGAGCGAACCACGAGCAGTACTTC	CSVAVGGGANHEQYF
TRBV9	.	few	TRBJ2-1	TGTGCCAGCAGCGTAGGCCGTACTGAGCAGTTCTTC	CASSVGRTEQFF
TRBV18	.	.	TRBJ1-2	TGTGCCAGCTCACCGGGAAGGGACGTAAGCTATGGCTACACCTTC	CASSPGRDVSYGYTF
TRBV12-3/TRBV12-4	.	.	TRBJ1-1	TGTGCCAGCAGTTTAGGGGACACCATGGACGCTTTCTTT	CASSLGDTMDAFF
TRBV23-1	.	.	TRBJ1-4	TGCGCCAGCAGTCAATCCAGGGAAGGTGAAAAACTGTTTTTT	CASSQSREGEKLFF
TRBV5-5	.	.	TRBJ2-3	TGTGCCAGCAGCTTGACGGTAACCCAAAGGACAGATACGCAGTATTTT	CASSLTVTQRTDTQYF
TRBV7-9	TRBD1	.	TRBJ1-1	TGTGCCAGCAGCACCGGACAGGGCCCTGGGATAGCTTTCTTT	CASSTGQGPGIAFF
TRBV6-2/TRBV6-3	.	few	TRBJ2-1	TGTGCCAGCAGTGTCCGGGCCGCCAATGAGCAGTTCTTC	CASSVRAANEQFF
TRBV6-1	.	.	TRBJ2-1	TGTGCCAGCAGTGGACTAGGAGGCAGCTCCTACAATGAGCAGTTCTTC	CASSGLGGSSYNEQFF
TRBV6-5	TRBD1	.	TRBJ2-3	TGTGCCAGCAGTACTTCACAGGGGGCAGGCACAGATACGCAGTATTTT	CASSTSQGAGTDTQYF
TRBV6-2/TRBV6-3	TRBD2	many	TRBJ2-5	TGTGCCAGCAGTTCTCTAGCGGGGGAGACCCAGTACTTC	CASSSLAGETQYF
TRBV10-3	TRBD1	many	TRBJ2-5	TGTGCCATCAGTGAGAGGGGGCCTCAAGAGACCCAGTACTTC	CAISERGPQETQYF
TRBV5-1	.	.	TRBJ2-7	TGCGCCAGCAGCCGAGGACGCTCCTACGAGCAGTACTTC	CASSRGRSYEQYF
TRBV10-1	.	.	TRBJ2-1	TGCGCCAGCAGTGCGGGCCAGAGGGATGAGCAGTTCTTC	CASSAGQRDEQFF
TRBV5-4	.	few	TRBJ2-5	TGTGCCAGCAGCTTGAAGGTCCCGGGGCAAGAGACCCAGTACTTC	CASSLKVPGQETQYF
TRBV20-1	TRBD2	few	TRBJ2-3	TGCAGTGCTAGAGATCGGCGACTAGCGGGGTTAGATACGCAGTATTTT	CSARDRRLAGLDTQYF
TRBV5-1	.	.	TRBJ2-1	TGCGCCAGCAGCTCGACTGGGGCGGACTCCTACAATGAGCAGTTCTTC	CASSSTGADSYNEQFF
TRBV6-2/TRBV6-3	.	few	TRBJ2-2	TGTGCCAGCAGGAAGGTAGTCCCGAACACCGGGGAGCTGTTTTTT	CASRKVVPNTGELFF
TRBV5-4	.	few	TRBJ2-1	TGTGCCAGCAGCTTCGACGCGCATCTTGACAATGAGCAGTTCTTC	CASSFDAHLDNEQFF
TRBV20-1	.	few	TRBJ2-1	TGCAGTGCTTGGCGGGCATCCTACAATGAGCAGTTCTTC	CSAWRASYNEQFF
TRBV5-1	.	few	TRBJ2-3	TGCGCCAGCAGCTTGGCCATCGGGGGTTCGGCAGATACGCAGTATTTT	CASSLAIGGSADTQYF
TRBV12-3/TRBV12-4	.	.	TRBJ1-2	TGTGCCAGCAGTTTCTGGGCAGGCGTTTATGGCTACACCTTC	CASSFWAGVYGYTF
TRBV7-2	TRBD2	few	TRBJ2-5	TGTGCCAGCAGCCCTAAAGCGGGAGTGGTAGAGACCCAGTACTTC	CASSPKAGVVETQYF
TRBV18	.	.	TRBJ2-3	TGTGCCAGCTCACCATCGGCGGGAAACACAGATACGCAGTATTTT	CASSPSAGNTDTQYF
TRBV6-2/TRBV6-3	TRBD1	few	TRBJ2-1	TGTGCCAGCAGGCACATCCGAGGACAGGGAAAGAGAGGCTCCTACAATGAGCAGTTCTTC	CASRHIRGQGKRGSYNEQFF
TRBV6-2/TRBV6-3	TRBD1	.	TRBJ1-5	TGTGCCAGCCGCATGACAGGGAATGGTCAGCCCCAGCATTTT	CASRMTGNGQPQHF
TRBV15	TRBD2	few	TRBJ2-4	TGTGCCACCAGCAGAGATCCGGGGGGGGGAAACATTCAGTACTTC	CATSRDPGGGNIQYF
TRBV5-1	.	few	TRBJ2-1	TGCGCCAGCAGCTTGGATAGTTCAGCGCTGGGGCAGTTCTTC	CASSLDSSALGQFF
TRBV7-9	TRBD2	many	TRBJ2-7	TGTGCCAGCAGCCAAGGCGCGGGAGTTGGTTACGAGCAGTACTTC	CASSQGAGVGYEQYF
TRBV20-1	TRBD2	.	TRBJ2-7	TGCAGTGCTAGGTATAGCGGGAGAGTGTACGAGCAGTACTTC	CSARYSGRVYEQYF
TRBV7-6	.	.	TRBJ1-1	TGTGCCAGCAGCTTAATTGTTGGTGTCAGTCCCATGAACACTGAAGCTTTCTTT	CASSLIVGVSPMNTEAFF
TRBV19	TRBD2	.	TRBJ2-7	TGTGCCAGTAGTATCCCAGCGGGAGGGCCGCCCTACGAGCAGTACTTC	CASSIPAGGPPYEQYF
TRBV6-5	TRBD2	.	TRBJ2-3	TGTGCCAGCAGTTACAACCCCGGGACTAGCGGCACTATTAATACGCAGTATTTT	CASSYNPGTSGTINTQYF
TRBV29-1	.	.	TRBJ2-5	TGCAGCGTGTCCGTTGGAGGCCGGGGGGAGACCCAGTACTTC	CSVSVGGRGETQYF
TRBV9	TRBD1	few	TRBJ2-2	TGTGCCAGCAGCCCCCGACAGGGGGCGAGTACCGGGGAGCTGTTTTTT	CASSPRQGASTGELFF
TRBV28	TRBD1	many	TRBJ1-2	TGTGCCAGCGAGGGACAGGGGAGGGTTTATGGCTACACCTTC	CASEGQGRVYGYTF
TRBV4-1	.	.	TRBJ1-1	TGCGCCAGCAGCCAAGTTAATGCGTTTAACACTGAAGCTTTCTTT	CASSQVNAFNTEAFF
TRBV5-6	.	.	TRBJ1-4	TGTGCCAGCAGCTATAACAGAATAAATGAAAAACTGTTTTTT	CASSYNRINEKLFF
TRBV20-1	.	many	TRBJ2-2	TGCAGTGCTAGGGAGGGGGGTTCCACCGGGGAGCTGTTTTTT	CSAREGGSTGELFF
TRBV5-1	.	few	TRBJ2-3	TGCGCCAGCAGCTCCTTTGCGGCCGATACGCAGTATTTT	CASSSFAADTQYF
TRBV6-6	TRBD1	few	TRBJ1-2	TGTGCCAGCAGCGACAGGGTTACAGGTGGCTACACCTTC	CASSDRVTGGYTF
TRBV20-1	TRBD2	.	TRBJ2-7	TGCAGTGCTGGCGGACTAGCGGGAGGTCGCGAGCAGTACTTC	CSAGGLAGGREQYF
TRBV29-1	TRBD1	.	TRBJ1-1	TGCAGCGCAGAATGGACAGGGTGGGACACTGAAGCTTTCTTT	CSAEWTGWDTEAFF
TRBV7-9	.	.	TRBJ2-7	TGTGCCAGCAGCGGGCGGGACAGACTACTGGACGAGCAGTACTTC	CASSGRDRLLDEQYF
TRBV7-9	.	few	TRBJ2-7	TGTGCCAGCAGCCCTCGCGCGGTTACCTACGAGCAGTACTTC	CASSPRAVTYEQYF
TRBV4-3	TRBD2	many	TRBJ2-2	TGCGCCAGCAGCCTTCTTAGCGGGAGCGGGGCCGGGGAGCTGTTTTTT	CASSLLSGSGAGELFF